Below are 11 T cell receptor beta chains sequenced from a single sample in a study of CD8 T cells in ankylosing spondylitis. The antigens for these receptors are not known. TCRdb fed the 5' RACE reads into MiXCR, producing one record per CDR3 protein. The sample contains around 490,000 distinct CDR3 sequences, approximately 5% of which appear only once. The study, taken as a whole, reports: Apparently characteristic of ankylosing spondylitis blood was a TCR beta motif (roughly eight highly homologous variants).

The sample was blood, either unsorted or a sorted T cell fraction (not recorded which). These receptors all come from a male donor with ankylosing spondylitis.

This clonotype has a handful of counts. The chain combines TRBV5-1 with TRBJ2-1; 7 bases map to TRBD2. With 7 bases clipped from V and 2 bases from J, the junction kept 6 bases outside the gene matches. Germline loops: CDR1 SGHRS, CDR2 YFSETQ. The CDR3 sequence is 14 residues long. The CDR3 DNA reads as TGCGCCAGCGGCGGCGGGAGTACCTACAATGAGCAGTTCTTC. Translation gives CASGGGSTYNEQFF.

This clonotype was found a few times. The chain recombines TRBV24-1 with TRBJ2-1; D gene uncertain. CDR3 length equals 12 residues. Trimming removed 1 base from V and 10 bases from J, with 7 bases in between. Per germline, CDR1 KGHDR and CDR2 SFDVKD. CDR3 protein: CATSDFRTEQFF. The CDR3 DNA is TGTGCCACCAGTGATTTCCGGACCGAGCAGTTCTTC.

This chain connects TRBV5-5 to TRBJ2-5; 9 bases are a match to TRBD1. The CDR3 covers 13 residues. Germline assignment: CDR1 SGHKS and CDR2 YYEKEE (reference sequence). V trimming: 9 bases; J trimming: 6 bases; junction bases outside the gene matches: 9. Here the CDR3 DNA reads TGTGCCATCGGCCCGGACAGGGGACAGACCCAGTACTTC. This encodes CAIGPDRGQTQYF.

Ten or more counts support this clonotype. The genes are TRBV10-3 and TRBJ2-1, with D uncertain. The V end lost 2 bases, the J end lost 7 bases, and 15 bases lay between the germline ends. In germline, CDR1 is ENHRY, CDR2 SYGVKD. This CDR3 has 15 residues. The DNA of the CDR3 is TGTGCCATCAGTGAGCGGCTTCTAGAGGAAAATGAGCAGTTCTTC. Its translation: CAISERLLEENEQFF.

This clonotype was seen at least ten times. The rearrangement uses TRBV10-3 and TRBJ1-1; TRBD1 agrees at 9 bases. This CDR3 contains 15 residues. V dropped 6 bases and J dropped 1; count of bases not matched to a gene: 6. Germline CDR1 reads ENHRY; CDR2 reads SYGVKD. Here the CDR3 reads CAIREGTGRNTEAFF. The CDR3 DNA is TGTGCCATCAGGGAGGGGACAGGGCGGAACACTGAAGCTTTCTTT.

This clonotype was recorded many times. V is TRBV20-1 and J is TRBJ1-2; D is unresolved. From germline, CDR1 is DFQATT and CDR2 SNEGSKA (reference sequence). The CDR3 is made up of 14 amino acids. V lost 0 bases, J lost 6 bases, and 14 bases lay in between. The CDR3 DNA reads TGCAGTGCTAGAGACGCGAGGGTGATCCATGGCTACACCTTC. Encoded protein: CSARDARVIHGYTF.

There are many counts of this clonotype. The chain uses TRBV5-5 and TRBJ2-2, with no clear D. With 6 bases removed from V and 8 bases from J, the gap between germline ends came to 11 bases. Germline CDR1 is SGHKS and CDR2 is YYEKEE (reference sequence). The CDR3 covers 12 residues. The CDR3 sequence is CASTSYGGELFF. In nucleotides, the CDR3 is TGTGCCAGCACCTCCTACGGGGGGGAGCTGTTTTTT.

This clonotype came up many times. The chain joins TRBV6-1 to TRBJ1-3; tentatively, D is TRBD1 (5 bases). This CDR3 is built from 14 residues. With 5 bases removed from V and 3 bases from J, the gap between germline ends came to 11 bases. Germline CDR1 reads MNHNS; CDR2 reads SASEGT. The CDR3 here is CASSTSGSGNTIYF. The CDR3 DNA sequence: TGTGCCAGCAGTACCTCAGGGAGTGGAAACACCATATATTTT.

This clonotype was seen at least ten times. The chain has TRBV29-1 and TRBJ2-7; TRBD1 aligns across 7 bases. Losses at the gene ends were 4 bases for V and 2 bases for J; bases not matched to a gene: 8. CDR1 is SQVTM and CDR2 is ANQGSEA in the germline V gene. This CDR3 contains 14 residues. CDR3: CSVAAGTVTYEQYF. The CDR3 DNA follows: TGCAGCGTTGCCGCCGGGACAGTTACCTACGAGCAGTACTTC.

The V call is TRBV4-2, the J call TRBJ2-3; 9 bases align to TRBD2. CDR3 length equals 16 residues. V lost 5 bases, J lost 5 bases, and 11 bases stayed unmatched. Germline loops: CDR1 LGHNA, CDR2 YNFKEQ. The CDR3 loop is CASSLSGGHLGDTQYF. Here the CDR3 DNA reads TGTGCCAGCAGCTTGAGCGGGGGGCACTTGGGAGATACGCAGTATTTT.

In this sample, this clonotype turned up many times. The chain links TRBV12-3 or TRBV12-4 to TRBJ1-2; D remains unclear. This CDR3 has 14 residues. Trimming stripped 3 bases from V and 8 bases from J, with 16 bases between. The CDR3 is CASSLNSPGLGYTF. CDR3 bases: TGTGCCAGCAGTTTGAACAGCCCCGGCTTAGGCTACACCTTC.